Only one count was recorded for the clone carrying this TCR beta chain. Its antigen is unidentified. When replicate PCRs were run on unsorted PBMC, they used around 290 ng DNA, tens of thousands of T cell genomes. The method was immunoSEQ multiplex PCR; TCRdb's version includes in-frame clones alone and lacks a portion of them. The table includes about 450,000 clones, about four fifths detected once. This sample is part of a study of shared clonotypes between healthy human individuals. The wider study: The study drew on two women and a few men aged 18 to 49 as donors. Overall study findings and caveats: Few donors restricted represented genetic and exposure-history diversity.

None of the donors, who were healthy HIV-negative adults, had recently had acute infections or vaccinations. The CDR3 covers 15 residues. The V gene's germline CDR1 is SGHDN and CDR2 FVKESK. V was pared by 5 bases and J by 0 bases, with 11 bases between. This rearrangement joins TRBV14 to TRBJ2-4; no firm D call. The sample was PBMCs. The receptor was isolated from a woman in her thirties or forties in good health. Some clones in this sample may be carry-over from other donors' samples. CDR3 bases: TGTGCCAGCAGCTCACACCGGGTAGCCAAAAACATTCAGTACTTC. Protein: CASSSHRVAKNIQYF.